The present entry profiles one TCR beta chain with its context. This record belongs to a study of radiotherapy plus CTLA-4 blockade in lung cancer. The V and J ends lost 5 bases and 3 bases respectively, with 10 bases between them. Looked up from germline, CDR1 is LGHNA and CDR2 is YNFKEQ. There are 13 residues in the CDR3. Produced via immunoSEQ multiplex PCR; TCRdb's table is partial and in-frame only. In the table there are just under 60,000 clones, around 74% of which are singletons. The chain joins TRBV4-2 to TRBJ1-1; weak D call: TRBD1 (6 bases). This specimen consisted of peripheral blood, obtained from a patient treated with radiotherapy plus ipilimumab. This TCR came from a human donor with non-small cell lung cancer whose response to radiotherapy plus ipilimumab could not be evaluated. The CDR3 nucleotides are TGTGCCAGCAGCTTCAAGGGGGACACTGAAGCTTTCTTT. It encodes CASSFKGDTEAFF.